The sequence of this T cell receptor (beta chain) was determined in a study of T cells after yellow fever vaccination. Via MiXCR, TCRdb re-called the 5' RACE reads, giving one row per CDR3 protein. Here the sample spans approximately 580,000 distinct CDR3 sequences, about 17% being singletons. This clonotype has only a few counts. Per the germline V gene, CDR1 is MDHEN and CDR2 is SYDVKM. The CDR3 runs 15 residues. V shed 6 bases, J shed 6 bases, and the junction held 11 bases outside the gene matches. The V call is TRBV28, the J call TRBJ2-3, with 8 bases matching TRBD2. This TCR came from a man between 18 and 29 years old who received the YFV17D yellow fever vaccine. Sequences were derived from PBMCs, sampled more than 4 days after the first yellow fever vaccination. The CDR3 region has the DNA TGTGCCAGCAGGTCGGGACTAGGTGGTCGGGATACGCAGTATTTT. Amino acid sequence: CASRSGLGGRDTQYF.